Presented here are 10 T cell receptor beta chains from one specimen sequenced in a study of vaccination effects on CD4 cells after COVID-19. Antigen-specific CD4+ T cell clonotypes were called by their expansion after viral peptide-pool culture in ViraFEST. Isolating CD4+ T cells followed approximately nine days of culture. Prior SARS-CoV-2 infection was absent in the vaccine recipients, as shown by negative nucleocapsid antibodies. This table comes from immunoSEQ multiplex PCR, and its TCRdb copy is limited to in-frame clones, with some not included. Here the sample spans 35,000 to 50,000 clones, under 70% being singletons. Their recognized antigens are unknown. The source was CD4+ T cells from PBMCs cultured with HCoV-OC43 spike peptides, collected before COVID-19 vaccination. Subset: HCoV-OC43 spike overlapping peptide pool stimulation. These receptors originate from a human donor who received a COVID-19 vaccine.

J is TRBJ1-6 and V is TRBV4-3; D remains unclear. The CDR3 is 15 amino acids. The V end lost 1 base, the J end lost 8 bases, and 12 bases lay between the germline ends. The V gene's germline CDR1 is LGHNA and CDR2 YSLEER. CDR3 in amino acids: CASSQVRQFDSPLHF. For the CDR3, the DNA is TGCGCCAGCAGCCAAGTGAGGCAGTTCGATTCACCCCTCCACTTT.

The CDR3 spells CASRWDGLYEQYF. The CDR3 DNA sequence: TGTGCCAGCAGGTGGGACGGCCTCTACGAGCAGTACTTC. The rearrangement links TRBV28 to TRBJ2-7; either TRBD1 or TRBD2 may supply D (5 bases each). CDR1 and CDR2 from the germline V gene are MDHEN and SYDVKM. Trimming took 6 bases from V and 3 from J, leaving 12 bases between them. The CDR3 covers 13 residues.

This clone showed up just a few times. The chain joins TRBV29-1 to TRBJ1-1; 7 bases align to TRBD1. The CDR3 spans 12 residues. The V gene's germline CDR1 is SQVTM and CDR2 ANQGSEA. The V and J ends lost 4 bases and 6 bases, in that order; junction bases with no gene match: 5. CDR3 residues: CSVGQGAPEAFF. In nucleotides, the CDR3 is TGCAGCGTTGGACAGGGAGCCCCTGAAGCTTTCTTT.

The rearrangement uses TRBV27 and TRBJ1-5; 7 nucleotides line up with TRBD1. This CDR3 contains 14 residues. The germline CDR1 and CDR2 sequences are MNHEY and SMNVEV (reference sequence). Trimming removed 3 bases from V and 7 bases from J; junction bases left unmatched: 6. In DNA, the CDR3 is TGTGCCAGCAGTTTGGTGAGGGGGCAACAGCCCCAGCATTTT. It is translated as CASSLVRGQQPQHF.

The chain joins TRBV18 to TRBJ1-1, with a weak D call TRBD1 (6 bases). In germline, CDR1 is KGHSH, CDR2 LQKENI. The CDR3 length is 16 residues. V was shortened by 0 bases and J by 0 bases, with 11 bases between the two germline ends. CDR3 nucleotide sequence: TGTGCCAGCTCACCACCGGACAGACTGATGAACACTGAAGCTTTCTTT. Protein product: CASSPPDRLMNTEAFF.

The CDR3 spells CAISESQRGPTEAFF. The CDR3 nucleotides are TGTGCCATCAGTGAGTCCCAGAGGGGTCCCACTGAAGCTTTCTTT. The chain couples TRBV10-3 to TRBJ1-1, with D maybe TRBD1 (5 bases). CDR1 and CDR2 from the germline V gene are ENHRY and SYGVKD. V lost 0 bases, J lost 4 bases, and 12 bases lay in between. The CDR3 has 15 residues.

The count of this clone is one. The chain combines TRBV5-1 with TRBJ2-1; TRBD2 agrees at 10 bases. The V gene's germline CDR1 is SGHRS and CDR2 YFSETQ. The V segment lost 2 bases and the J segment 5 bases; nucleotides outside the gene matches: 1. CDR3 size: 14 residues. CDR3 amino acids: CASSLGTSDNEQFF. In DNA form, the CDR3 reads TGCGCCAGCAGCTTAGGGACTAGCGACAATGAGCAGTTCTTC.

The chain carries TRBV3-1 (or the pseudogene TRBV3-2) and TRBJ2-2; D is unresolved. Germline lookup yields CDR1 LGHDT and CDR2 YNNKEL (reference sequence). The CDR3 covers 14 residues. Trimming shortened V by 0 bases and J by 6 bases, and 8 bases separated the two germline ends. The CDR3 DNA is TGTGCCAGCAGCCAAGACGGACGGGCCGGGGAGCTGTTTTTT. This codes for CASSQDGRAGELFF.

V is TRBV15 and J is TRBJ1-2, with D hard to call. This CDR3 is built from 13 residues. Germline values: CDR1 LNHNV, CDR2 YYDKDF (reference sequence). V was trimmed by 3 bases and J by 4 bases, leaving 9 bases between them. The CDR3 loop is CATSSGRIYGYTF. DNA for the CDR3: TGTGCCACCAGCAGCGGCAGAATCTATGGCTACACCTTC.

The CDR3, as DNA: TGTGCCAGCAGTTCCACCGGGACAAAGAACACCGGGGAGCTGTTTTTT. It is translated as CASSSTGTKNTGELFF. The J gene is TRBJ2-2, the V gene TRBV6-5; D may be TRBD1 (6 bases). This CDR3 contains 16 residues. The germline V gene has CDR1 MNHEY and CDR2 SVGAGI. Deletions cut 4 bases from V and 1 base from J, with 13 bases between.